This is a list of T cell receptor beta chains from one sample in a study of blood T cell repertoires in COVID-19. TCRdb's copy holds only in-frame clones and misses some; the assay was immunoSEQ multiplex PCR. Of fewer than 250,000 clones in the sample, approximately 86% were seen once. The sequencing input was peripheral blood. The source is a man aged 60 to 75 with COVID-19, enrolled during active disease. CDR3s include the opening cysteine and the closing phenylalanine or tryptophan. Each record gives: J gene, V gene, D gene, clone size, CDR3 protein, CDR3 DNA. The D gene is left open where the match is weak. Clone size is not always given. Where it is, it says once, few, many or a class for expanded clones.

TRBJ1-1 | TRBV19 | NA | NA | CASSFRQEGTEAFF | TGTGCCAGTAGTTTTAGGCAGGAGGGGACTGAAGCTTTCTTT
TRBJ1-1 | TRBV3-1/TRBV3-2 | TRBD1 | NA | CASSLTATGNEAFF | TGTGCCAGCAGCCTGACAGCGACAGGGAATGAAGCTTTCTTT
TRBJ2-7 | TRBV9 | TRBD1 | NA | CASSGQGNYEQYF | TGTGCCAGCAGTGGACAGGGAAACTACGAGCAGTACTTC
TRBJ1-2 | TRBV10-2 | NA | NA | CASRADKYGYTF | TGCGCCAGCAGGGCCGACAAATATGGCTACACCTTC
TRBJ1-5 | TRBV6-5 | NA | once | CASTAGGQPQHF | TGTGCCAGCACAGCGGGTGGGCAGCCCCAGCATTTT
TRBJ1-1 | TRBV7-8 | TRBD1 | NA | CASSVGTANTEAFF | TGTGCCAGCAGCGTTGGGACAGCGAACACTGAAGCTTTCTTT
TRBJ1-5 | TRBV13 | TRBD1 | NA | CASSIRQGADQPQHF | TGTGCCAGCAGCATCCGTCAGGGGGCAGACCAGCCCCAGCATTTT
TRBJ1-5 | TRBV5-8 | NA | NA | CASSLVTGASNQPQHF | TGTGCCAGCAGCTTGGTTACAGGCGCTAGCAATCAGCCCCAGCATTTT
TRBJ2-3 | TRBV5-1 | TRBD1 | NA | CASSPWTGTDTQYF | TGCGCCAGCAGCCCCTGGACAGGAACAGATACGCAGTATTTT
TRBJ1-4 | TRBV19 | NA | NA | CASSPIGGIEKLFF | TGTGCCAGTAGCCCCATTGGGGGCATTGAAAAACTGTTTTTT
TRBJ2-7 | TRBV4-1 | TRBD1 | NA | CASSPWTGGYEQYF | TGCGCCAGCAGCCCGTGGACAGGGGGGTACGAGCAGTACTTC
TRBJ2-2 | TRBV6-4 | NA | NA | CASRGTGSTGELFF | TGTGCCAGCAGGGGTACAGGGTCGACCGGGGAGCTGTTTTTT
TRBJ1-2 | TRBV6-2/TRBV6-3 | NA | NA | CASSKAGNLNYGYTF | TGTGCCAGCAGTAAGGCGGGGAACCTTAACTATGGCTACACCTTC
TRBJ2-1 | TRBV30 | TRBD2 | NA | CAWSEASLAGGEQFF | TGTGCCTGGAGCGAAGCCTCATTAGCGGGAGGGGAGCAGTTCTTC
TRBJ1-1 | TRBV18 | TRBD1 | NA | CASSPDRAGVEAFF | TGTGCCAGCTCACCGGACAGGGCCGGAGTTGAAGCTTTCTTT
TRBJ2-1 | TRBV29-1 | TRBD2 | once | CSVTPGLSSYNEQFF | TGCAGCGTTACCCCGGGACTAAGCTCCTACAATGAGCAGTTCTTC
TRBJ1-2 | TRBV28 | NA | NA | CASSLTGGDYGYTF | TGTGCCAGCAGTCTCACTGGCGGTGACTATGGCTACACCTTC
TRBJ1-3 | TRBV7-2 | TRBD1 | once | CASSLTGARAGNTIYF | TGTGCCAGCAGCTTGACAGGGGCGAGGGCTGGAAACACCATATATTTT
TRBJ1-1 | TRBV4-2 | NA | NA | CASSLGQGNTEAFF | TGTGCCAGCAGCCTCGGGCAGGGGAACACTGAAGCTTTCTTT
TRBJ1-1 | TRBV10-2 | TRBD1 | NA | CASKLQGAGTEAFF | TGCGCCAGCAAACTACAGGGGGCTGGCACTGAAGCTTTCTTT
TRBJ1-1 | TRBV5-8 | TRBD1 | few | CASSRDRATEAFF | TGTGCCAGCAGCCGGGACAGGGCCACTGAAGCTTTCTTT
TRBJ2-7 | TRBV27 | TRBD1 | NA | CASSRDRGYEQYF | TGTGCCAGCAGCCGGGACAGGGGCTACGAGCAGTACTTC
TRBJ2-7 | TRBV5-1 | NA | NA | CASSLATEANPTYEQYF | TGCGCCAGCAGCTTGGCCACGGAAGCGAACCCCACCTACGAGCAGTACTTC
TRBJ2-1 | TRBV7-3 | TRBD2 | NA | CASRFPGDSGSNEQFF | TGTGCCAGCAGATTCCCAGGGGATAGCGGGAGCAATGAGCAGTTCTTC
TRBJ1-5 | TRBV19 | TRBD1 | once | CASSIGTGFDQPQHF | TGTGCCAGTAGTATAGGGACAGGGTTCGATCAGCCCCAGCATTTT
TRBJ2-5 | TRBV24-1 | TRBD2 | NA | CATSSGSEYQETQYF | TGTGCCACCTCAAGCGGGAGCGAGTACCAAGAGACCCAGTACTTC
TRBJ2-3 | TRBV7-3 | NA | NA | CASSPGLSYDTQYF | TGTGCCAGCAGCCCCGGACTATCATACGATACGCAGTATTTT
TRBJ2-2 | TRBV28 | NA | NA | CASSRRSTRNTGELFF | TGTGCCAGCAGTCGACGCTCTACTAGAAACACCGGGGAGCTGTTTTTT
TRBJ2-1 | TRBV5-1 | TRBD2 | NA | CASSLGRREGDEQFF | TGCGCCAGCAGCTTAGGACGGCGGGAGGGCGATGAGCAGTTCTTC
TRBJ1-2 | TRBV11-2 | NA | NA | CASSSADRRSNYGYTF | TGTGCCAGCAGCTCAGCTGACAGGCGATCTAACTATGGCTACACCTTC
TRBJ2-7 | TRBV3-1/TRBV3-2 | NA | NA | CASSQDSAFLYEQYF | TGTGCCAGCAGTCAAGACAGCGCGTTCCTCTACGAGCAGTACTTC
TRBJ2-1 | TRBV28 | TRBD2 | NA | CASSMIAGISYNEQFF | TGTGCCAGCAGTATGATAGCGGGAATCTCCTACAATGAGCAGTTCTTC
TRBJ2-5 | TRBV7-9 | NA | NA | CASSFGETQYF | TGTGCCAGCAGCTTCGGTGAGACCCAGTACTTC
TRBJ2-7 | TRBV5-6 | TRBD1 | NA | CASTRQGYEQYF | TGTGCCAGCACCCGACAGGGGTACGAGCAGTACTTC
TRBJ2-5 | TRBV7-6 | TRBD2 | NA | CASSSLGGRGETQYF | TGTGCCAGCAGCTCCCTCGGCGGGAGGGGGGAGACCCAGTACTTC
TRBJ1-2 | TRBV5-1 | NA | NA | CASSSPSYGYTF | TGCGCCAGCAGCTCCCCGTCTTATGGCTACACCTTC
TRBJ2-1 | TRBV29-1 | TRBD2 | NA | CSNSGGSYNEQFF | TGCAGCAACAGCGGGGGATCCTACAATGAGCAGTTCTTC
TRBJ2-2 | TRBV6-2/TRBV6-3 | TRBD1 | NA | CASSYGQGAGIFTGELFF | TGTGCCAGCAGTTACGGACAGGGGGCTGGGATTTTCACCGGGGAGCTGTTTTTT
TRBJ1-1 | TRBV2 | NA | NA | CASSEAVQAFF | TGTGCCAGCAGTGAAGCGGTCCAGGCTTTCTTT
TRBJ1-5 | TRBV6-2/TRBV6-3 | NA | NA | CASSYSRTPSPQPQHF | TGTGCCAGCAGTTACTCCAGGACACCTAGTCCCCAGCCCCAGCATTTT
TRBJ2-1 | TRBV7-9 | TRBD2 | NA | CASGRAGNEQFF | TGTGCCAGCGGGAGGGCGGGCAATGAGCAGTTCTTC
TRBJ1-2 | TRBV12-3/TRBV12-4 | NA | NA | CASSLKKGGGYTF | TGTGCCAGCAGTTTGAAGAAGGGAGGTGGCTACACCTTC
TRBJ2-5 | TRBV24-1 | TRBD2 | NA | CATSDGTSGQETQYF | TGTGCCACCAGTGACGGGACTAGCGGCCAAGAGACCCAGTACTTC
TRBJ1-6 | TRBV6-5 | NA | few | CASSYSKGVSSPLHF | TGTGCCAGCAGTTACTCGAAGGGGGTGAGTTCACCCCTCCACTTT
TRBJ2-5 | TRBV12-3/TRBV12-4 | TRBD1 | NA | CASSSGGLETQYF | TGTGCCAGCAGTTCAGGGGGCCTAGAGACCCAGTACTTC
TRBJ1-1 | TRBV10-3 | NA | NA | CAITPDSLNTEAFF | TGTGCCATCACCCCCGACAGCTTGAACACTGAAGCTTTCTTT
TRBJ1-6 | TRBV28 | NA | NA | CASLSSNSPLHF | TGTGCCAGCCTCTCTAGCAATTCACCCCTCCACTTT
TRBJ2-3 | TRBV28 | TRBD1 | NA | CASRTRQGGDTQYF | TGTGCCAGCAGGACTCGACAGGGGGGGGATACGCAGTATTTT
TRBJ1-6 | TRBV30 | TRBD1 | NA | CAWITGQGINNNSPLHF | TGTGCCTGGATTACCGGACAGGGGATAAATAATAATTCACCCCTCCACTTT
TRBJ2-6 | TRBV6-2/TRBV6-3 | NA | NA | CASSRPEGAGANVLTF | TGTGCCAGCAGCCGGCCGGAGGGAGCGGGGGCCAACGTCCTGACTTTC
TRBJ1-6 | TRBV4-2 | NA | NA | CASSPRSSYNSPLHF | TGTGCCAGCAGCCCCCGGAGCTCCTATAATTCACCCCTCCACTTT
TRBJ1-2 | TRBV4-1 | NA | NA | CASSQNGVNYGYTF | TGCGCCAGCAGCCAAAACGGGGTTAACTATGGCTACACCTTC
TRBJ2-5 | TRBV3-1/TRBV3-2 | NA | NA | CASSRQGGETQYF | TGTGCCAGCAGCAGACAGGGAGGAGAGACCCAGTACTTC
TRBJ2-7 | TRBV11-2 | TRBD2 | NA | CASSPGGYEQYF | TGTGCCAGCAGCCCGGGGGGCTACGAGCAGTACTTC